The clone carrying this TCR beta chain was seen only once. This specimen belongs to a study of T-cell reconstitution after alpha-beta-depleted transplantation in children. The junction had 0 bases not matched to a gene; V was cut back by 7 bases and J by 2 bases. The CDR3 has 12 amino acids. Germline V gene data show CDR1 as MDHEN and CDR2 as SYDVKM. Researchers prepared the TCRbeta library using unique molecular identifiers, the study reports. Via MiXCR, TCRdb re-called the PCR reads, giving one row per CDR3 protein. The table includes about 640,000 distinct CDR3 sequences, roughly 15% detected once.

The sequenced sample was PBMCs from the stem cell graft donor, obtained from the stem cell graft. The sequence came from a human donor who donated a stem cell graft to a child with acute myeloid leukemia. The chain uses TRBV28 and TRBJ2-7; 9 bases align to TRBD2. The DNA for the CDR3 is TGTGCCAGCACTAGCGGGGCCTACGAGCAGTACGTC. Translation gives CASTSGAYEQYV.